This T cell receptor (beta chain) was identified during a study of shared clonotypes between healthy human individuals. Study-level findings and limits: Richness estimates generally favored naive over memory subsets.

Looked up from germline, CDR1 is MNHEY and CDR2 is SMNVEV (reference sequence). There are 16 residues in the CDR3. The trim removed 6 bases at V and 6 bases at J, leaving 7 bases unmatched. Only in-frame clones appear in the TCRdb table, and some are missing; sequencing was by immunoSEQ multiplex PCR. Counted here are a few hundred thousand clones, 74% occurring once; the ten biggest clones make up 10%. About this clone itself: What it recognizes is unknown.

The chain is built from TRBV27 and TRBJ2-3, with 15 positions matching TRBD2. Material: memory CD4+ T cells sorted from blood. The subset here: CD45RA-negative fraction. The sequence derives from a man younger than 45 in good health. The CDR3 here is CASSHGLAGGLDTQYF. The DNA for the CDR3 is TGTGCCAGCAGCCACGGACTAGCGGGAGGGCTTGATACGCAGTATTTT.